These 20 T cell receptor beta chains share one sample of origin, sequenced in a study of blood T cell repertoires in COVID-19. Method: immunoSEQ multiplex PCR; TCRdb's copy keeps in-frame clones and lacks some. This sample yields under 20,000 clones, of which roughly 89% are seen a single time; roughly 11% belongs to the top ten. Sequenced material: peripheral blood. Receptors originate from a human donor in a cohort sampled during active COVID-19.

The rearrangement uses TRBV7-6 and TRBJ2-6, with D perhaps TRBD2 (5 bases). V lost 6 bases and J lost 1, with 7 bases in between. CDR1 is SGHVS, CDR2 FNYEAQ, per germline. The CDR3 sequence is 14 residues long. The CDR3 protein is CASRRESGANVLTF. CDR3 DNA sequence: TGTGCCAGCAGGAGGGAGTCTGGGGCCAACGTCCTGACTTTC.

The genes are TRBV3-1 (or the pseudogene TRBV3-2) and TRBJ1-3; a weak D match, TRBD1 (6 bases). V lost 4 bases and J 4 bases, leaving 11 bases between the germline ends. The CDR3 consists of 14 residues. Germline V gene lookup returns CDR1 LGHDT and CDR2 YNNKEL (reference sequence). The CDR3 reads CASSPRGAGNTIYF. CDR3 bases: TGTGCCAGCAGCCCCAGGGGAGCGGGAAACACCATATATTTT.

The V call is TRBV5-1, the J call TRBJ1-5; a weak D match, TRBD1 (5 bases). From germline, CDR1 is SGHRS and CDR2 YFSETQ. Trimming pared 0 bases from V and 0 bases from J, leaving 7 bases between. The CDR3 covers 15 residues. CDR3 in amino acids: CASSLEDSSNQPQHF. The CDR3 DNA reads TGCGCCAGCAGCTTGGAAGACAGTAGCAATCAGCCCCAGCATTTT.

CDR3: CASSGAGLGNQPQHF. Written as DNA, the CDR3 is TGTGCCAGTAGTGGAGCGGGACTAGGGAATCAGCCCCAGCATTTT. V gene TRBV19 combines with J gene TRBJ1-5, with D possibly matching TRBD1 (5 bases). V was shortened by 5 bases and J by 4 bases, with 15 bases between the two germline ends. Germline CDR1 reads LNHDA; CDR2 reads SQIVND (reference sequence). The CDR3 extends over 15 amino acids.

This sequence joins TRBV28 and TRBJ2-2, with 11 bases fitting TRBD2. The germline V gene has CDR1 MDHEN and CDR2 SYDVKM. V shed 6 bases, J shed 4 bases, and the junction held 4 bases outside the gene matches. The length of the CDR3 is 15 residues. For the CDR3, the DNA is TGTGCCAGCAGAACCGGGACTAGCGGCACCGGGGAGCTGTTTTTT. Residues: CASRTGTSGTGELFF.

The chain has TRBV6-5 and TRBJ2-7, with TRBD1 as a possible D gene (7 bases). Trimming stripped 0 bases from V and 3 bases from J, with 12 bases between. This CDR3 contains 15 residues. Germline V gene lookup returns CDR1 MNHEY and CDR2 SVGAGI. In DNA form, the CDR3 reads TGTGCCAGCAGTTACTCGGTCCAGGGGGGCTACGAGCAGTACTTC. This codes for CASSYSVQGGYEQYF.

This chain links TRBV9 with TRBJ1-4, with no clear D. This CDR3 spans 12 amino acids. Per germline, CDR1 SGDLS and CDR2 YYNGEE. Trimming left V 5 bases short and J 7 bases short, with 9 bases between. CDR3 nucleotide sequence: TGTGCCAGCAGTCTTACATCTGAAAAACTGTTTTTT. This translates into CASSLTSEKLFF.

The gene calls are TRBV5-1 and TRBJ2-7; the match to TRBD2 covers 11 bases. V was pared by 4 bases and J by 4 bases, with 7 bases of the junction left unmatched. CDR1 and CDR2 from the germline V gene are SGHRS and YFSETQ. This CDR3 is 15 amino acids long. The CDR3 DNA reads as TGCGCCAGCAGCCCCAGACTAGCGGGACCTTACGAGCAGTACTTC. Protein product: CASSPRLAGPYEQYF.

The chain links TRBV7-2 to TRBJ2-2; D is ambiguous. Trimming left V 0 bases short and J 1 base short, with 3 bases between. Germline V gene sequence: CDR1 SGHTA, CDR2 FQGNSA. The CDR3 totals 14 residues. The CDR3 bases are TGTGCCAGCAGCTTAGCGCGGAACACCGGGGAGCTGTTTTTT. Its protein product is CASSLARNTGELFF.

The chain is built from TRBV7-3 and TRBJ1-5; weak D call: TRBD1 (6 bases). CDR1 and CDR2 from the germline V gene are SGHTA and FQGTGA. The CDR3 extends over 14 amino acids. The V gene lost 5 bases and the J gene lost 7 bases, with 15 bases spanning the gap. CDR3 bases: TGTGCCAGCAGCCCTACAGGGATGAGGCAGCCCCAGCATTTT. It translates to CASSPTGMRQPQHF.

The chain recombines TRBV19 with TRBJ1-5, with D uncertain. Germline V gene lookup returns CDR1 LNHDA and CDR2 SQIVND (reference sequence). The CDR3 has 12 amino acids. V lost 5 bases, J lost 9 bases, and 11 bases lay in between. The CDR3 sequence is CASSSQPGPQHF. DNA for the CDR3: TGTGCCAGTAGTTCCCAACCGGGGCCCCAGCATTTT.

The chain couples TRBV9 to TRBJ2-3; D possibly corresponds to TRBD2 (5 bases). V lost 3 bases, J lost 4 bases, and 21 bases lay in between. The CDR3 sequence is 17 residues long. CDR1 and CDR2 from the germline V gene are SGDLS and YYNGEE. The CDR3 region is CASSALQGLSPSDTQYF. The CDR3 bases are TGTGCCAGCAGCGCCCTCCAAGGACTCTCACCCTCAGATACGCAGTATTTT. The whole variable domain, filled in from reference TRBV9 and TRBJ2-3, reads DSGVTQTPKHLITATGQRVTLRCSPRSGDLSVYWYQQSLDQGLQFLIQYYNGEERAKGNILERFSAQQFPDLHSELNLSSLELGDSALYFCASSALQGLSPSDTQYFGPGTRLTVL.

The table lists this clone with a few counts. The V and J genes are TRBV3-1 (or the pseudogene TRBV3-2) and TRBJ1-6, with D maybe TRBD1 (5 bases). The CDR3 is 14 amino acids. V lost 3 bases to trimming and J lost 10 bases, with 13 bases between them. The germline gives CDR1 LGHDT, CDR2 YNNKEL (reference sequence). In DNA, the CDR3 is TGTGCCAGCAGCCAGAGTACAGGAGGGTCACCCCTCCACTTT. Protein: CASSQSTGGSPLHF.

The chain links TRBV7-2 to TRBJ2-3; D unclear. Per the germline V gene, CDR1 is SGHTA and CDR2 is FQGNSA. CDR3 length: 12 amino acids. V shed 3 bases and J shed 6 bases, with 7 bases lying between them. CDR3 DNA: TGTGCCAGCAGCTTTTATATGGATACGCAGTATTTT. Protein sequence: CASSFYMDTQYF.

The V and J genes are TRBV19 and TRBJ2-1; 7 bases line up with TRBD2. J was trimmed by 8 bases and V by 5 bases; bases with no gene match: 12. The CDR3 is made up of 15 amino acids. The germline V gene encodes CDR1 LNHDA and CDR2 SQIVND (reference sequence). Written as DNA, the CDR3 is TGTGCCAGTAGTGGCGGGAGTGATAGGCGGTATGAGCAGTTCTTC. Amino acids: CASSGGSDRRYEQFF.

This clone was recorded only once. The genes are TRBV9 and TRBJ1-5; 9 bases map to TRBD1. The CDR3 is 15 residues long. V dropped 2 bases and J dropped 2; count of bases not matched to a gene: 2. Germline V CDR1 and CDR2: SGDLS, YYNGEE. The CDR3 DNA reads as TGTGCCAGCAGCGTGGGACAGGGAGGCAATCAGCCCCAGCATTTT. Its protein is CASSVGQGGNQPQHF.

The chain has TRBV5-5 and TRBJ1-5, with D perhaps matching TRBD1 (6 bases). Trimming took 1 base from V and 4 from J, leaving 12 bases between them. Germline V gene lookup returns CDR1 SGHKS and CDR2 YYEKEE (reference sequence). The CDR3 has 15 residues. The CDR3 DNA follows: TGTGCCAGCAGCTTGAGTCAGGGGTTTAATCAGCCCCAGCATTTT. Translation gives CASSLSQGFNQPQHF.

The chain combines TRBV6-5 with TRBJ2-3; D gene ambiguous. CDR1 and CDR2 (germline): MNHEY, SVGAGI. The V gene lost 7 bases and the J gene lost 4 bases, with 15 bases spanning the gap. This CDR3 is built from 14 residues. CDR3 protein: CASMEIHPPDTQYF. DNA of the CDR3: TGTGCCAGCATGGAGATCCACCCCCCAGATACGCAGTATTTT.

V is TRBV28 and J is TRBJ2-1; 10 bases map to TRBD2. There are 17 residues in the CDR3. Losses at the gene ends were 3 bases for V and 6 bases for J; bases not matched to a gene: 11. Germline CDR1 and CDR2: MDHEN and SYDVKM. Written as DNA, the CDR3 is TGTGCCAGCAGTTTTAGCCAGCTAGCGGGAGTTGTCAATGAGCAGTTCTTC. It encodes CASSFSQLAGVVNEQFF.

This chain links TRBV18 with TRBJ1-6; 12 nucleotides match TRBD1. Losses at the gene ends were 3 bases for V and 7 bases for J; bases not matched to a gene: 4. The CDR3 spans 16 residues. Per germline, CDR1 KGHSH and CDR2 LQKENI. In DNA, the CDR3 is TGTGCCAGCTCACCTAGGGACAGGGGGCTCAATTCACCCCTCCACTTT. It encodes CASSPRDRGLNSPLHF.